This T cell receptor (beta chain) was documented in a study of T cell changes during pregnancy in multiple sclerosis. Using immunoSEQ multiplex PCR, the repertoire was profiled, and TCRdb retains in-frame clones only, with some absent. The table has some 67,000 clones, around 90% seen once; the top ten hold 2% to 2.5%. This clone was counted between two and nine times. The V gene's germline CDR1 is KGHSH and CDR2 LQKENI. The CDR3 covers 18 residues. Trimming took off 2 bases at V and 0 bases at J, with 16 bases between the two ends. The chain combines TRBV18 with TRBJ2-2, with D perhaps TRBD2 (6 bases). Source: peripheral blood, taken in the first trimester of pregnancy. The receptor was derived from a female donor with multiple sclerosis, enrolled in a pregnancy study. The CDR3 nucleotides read TGTGCCAGCTCACCAGAAGGTGGAGGGATCCCGAACACCGGGGAGCTGTTTTTT. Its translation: CASSPEGGGIPNTGELFF. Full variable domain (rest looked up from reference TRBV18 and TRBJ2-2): NAGVMQNPRHLVRRRGQEARLRCSPMKGHSHVYWYRQLPEEGLKFMVYLQKENIIDESGMPKERFSAEFPKEGPSILRIQQVVRGDSAAYFCASSPEGGGIPNTGELFFGEGSRLTVL.